This is a list of T cell receptor beta chains from one sample in a study of radiotherapy plus CTLA-4 blockade in lung cancer. Sequenced by immunoSEQ multiplex PCR; TCRdb stores in-frame clones only, minus some. The table lists over 75,000 clones, under 85% of them singletons, with 0.82% in the top ten. This material consisted of peripheral blood, taken from a patient treated with radiotherapy plus ipilimumab. These receptor sequences come from a human donor with non-small cell lung cancer who had stable disease on radiotherapy plus ipilimumab. The conserved cysteine and the conserved F or W are not part of the CDR3 here. Fields, in order: V gene, D gene, J gene, CDR3 protein. D genes are given only for firm matches.

TRBV7-9	.	TRBJ2-5	ASSSGSSFQETQY
TRBV14	.	TRBJ1-2	ASSPRALYGYT
TRBV7-3	.	TRBJ2-1	ASSLTPRSSYNEQF
TRBV5-1	TRBD1	TRBJ2-7	ASSPTGASYEQY
TRBV18	.	TRBJ2-5	ASSPGDETQY
TRBV7-2	.	TRBJ1-4	ASSLSRASNEKLF
TRBV10-2	.	TRBJ2-7	ASSTGPNEQY
TRBV7-3	TRBD1	TRBJ1-2	ASSLRQGAGYT
TRBV20-1	.	TRBJ2-5	SGGETQY
TRBV7-3	.	TRBJ1-6	ASSLNGGHNSPLH
TRBV18	TRBD1	TRBJ2-2	ASSPPGQGGIGELF
TRBV7-3	TRBD2	TRBJ2-3	ASSFSGTTDTQY
TRBV2	.	TRBJ1-2	ASSESGAGDVNYGYT
TRBV9	.	TRBJ1-1	ASSVGVFTEAF
TRBV15	.	TRBJ2-2	ATSSSRAGSGELF
TRBV28	.	TRBJ1-2	ASSYRQSYGYT
TRBV2	.	TRBJ1-1	ASSDGGNTEAF
TRBV6-5	.	TRBJ2-2	ASSRDRDTGELF
TRBV7-8	.	TRBJ2-7	ASSLRRGLGYEQY
TRBV19	.	TRBJ1-5	ASSDQEAKPQH
TRBV6-5	TRBD1	TRBJ2-7	ASSSLDRGLYEQY
TRBV7-3	.	TRBJ2-2	ASSPPSSGELF
TRBV30	.	TRBJ2-5	AWSVRVRETQY
TRBV10-3	TRBD1	TRBJ1-5	AISTDRGNQPQH
TRBV6-1	.	TRBJ1-6	ASSEFWGNSPLH
TRBV6-9	.	TRBJ2-7	ASSYSGVGTYEQY
TRBV9	.	TRBJ1-4	ASSPGVNEKLF
TRBV7-2	.	TRBJ2-1	ASSFSGSSYNEQF
TRBV27	TRBD1	TRBJ1-6	ASREGQVNSPLH
TRBV7-2	TRBD2	TRBJ2-7	ASSLGLPGGLAGVYEQY
TRBV11-3	.	TRBJ1-2	ASSHSTDLGKIYGYT
TRBV5-1	.	TRBJ2-2	ASSLSGYNTGELF
TRBV7-2	.	TRBJ2-1	ASSLMAGQVGEQF
TRBV5-1	.	TRBJ2-7	ASSLGYEQY
TRBV7-9	.	TRBJ2-5	ASSSPVGKGAETQY
TRBV9	TRBD2	TRBJ2-5	ASSVSSGGKKETQY
TRBV18	.	TRBJ1-4	ASSPWGGTNEKLF
TRBV7-2	TRBD1	TRBJ1-1	ASSSHTGGASAF
TRBV30	.	TRBJ2-7	AWSPGRYEQY
TRBV28	.	TRBJ2-3	ASSPSLTRIRRDTQY
TRBV27	.	TRBJ1-1	ASSLGRAFMNTEAF
TRBV6-5	.	TRBJ2-7	ASTPRDIYEQY
TRBV9	.	TRBJ1-1	ASSLNPNTEAF
TRBV19	.	TRBJ1-5	ASSMRDHSNQPQH
TRBV6-5	TRBD1	TRBJ2-5	ASSSDREETQY
TRBV28	.	TRBJ1-2	ASSLRAKGGYGYT
TRBV11-2	.	TRBJ2-1	ASSPSSVTRGSEQF